Below, 4 T cell receptor beta chains from the same sample are listed, as sequenced in a study of OX40 agonist ivuxolimab in advanced cancers. Clones were read by immunoSEQ multiplex PCR, and TCRdb kept only the in-frame ones, dropping some. The data contain tens of thousands of clones, 75% to 90% of them seen just once; the ten biggest clones take up about 0.69%. Sequences were derived from CD4+ or CD8+ T cells sorted from blood, sampled in a trial of the OX40 agonist ivuxolimab. These receptors came from an adult with an advanced solid tumor such as melanoma, head and neck, liver or kidney cancer.

The gene calls are TRBV4-1 and TRBJ2-7, with 7 nucleotides matching TRBD1. This CDR3 region has 15 residues. With V trimmed by 5 bases and J by 5 bases, 12 bases remained unmatched. Germline CDR1 MGHRA, CDR2 YSYEKL. DNA of the CDR3: TGCGCCAGCAGCTTCGGACAGGTTCAGTCCGACGAGCAGTACTTC. Translation gives CASSFGQVQSDEQYF.

V and J are TRBV11-3 and TRBJ2-3, with a possible D match to TRBD2 (5 bases). Trimming took off 1 base at V and 7 bases at J, with 12 bases between the two ends. Per the germline V gene, CDR1 is SGHNT and CDR2 is YENEEA. This CDR3 has 14 amino acids. The CDR3 is CASSLVASSHTQYF. CDR3 in DNA: TGTGCCAGCAGCTTAGTAGCTAGCTCCCATACGCAGTATTTT.

This clone was detected only once. V usage is TRBV7-9 and J usage is TRBJ2-7, with D perhaps assigned TRBD1 or TRBD2 (5 bases each). Per the germline V gene, CDR1 is SEHNR and CDR2 is FQNEAQ (reference sequence). This CDR3 has 13 amino acids. V was clipped by 8 bases and J by 2 bases, with 13 bases between them. The CDR3 is CASGRDGAYEQYF. CDR3 DNA sequence: TGTGCCAGCGGCCGGGACGGAGCCTACGAGCAGTACTTC.

The V call is TRBV5-1, the J call TRBJ1-1; TRBD1 matches at 7 bases. Trimming took 4 bases from V and 4 from J; bases not matched to a gene: 10. In germline, CDR1 is SGHRS, CDR2 YFSETQ. This CDR3 contains 15 residues. The CDR3 sequence: CASSPLQGQVTEAFF. The CDR3 coding sequence is TGCGCCAGCAGCCCCTTACAGGGGCAGGTCACTGAAGCTTTCTTT.